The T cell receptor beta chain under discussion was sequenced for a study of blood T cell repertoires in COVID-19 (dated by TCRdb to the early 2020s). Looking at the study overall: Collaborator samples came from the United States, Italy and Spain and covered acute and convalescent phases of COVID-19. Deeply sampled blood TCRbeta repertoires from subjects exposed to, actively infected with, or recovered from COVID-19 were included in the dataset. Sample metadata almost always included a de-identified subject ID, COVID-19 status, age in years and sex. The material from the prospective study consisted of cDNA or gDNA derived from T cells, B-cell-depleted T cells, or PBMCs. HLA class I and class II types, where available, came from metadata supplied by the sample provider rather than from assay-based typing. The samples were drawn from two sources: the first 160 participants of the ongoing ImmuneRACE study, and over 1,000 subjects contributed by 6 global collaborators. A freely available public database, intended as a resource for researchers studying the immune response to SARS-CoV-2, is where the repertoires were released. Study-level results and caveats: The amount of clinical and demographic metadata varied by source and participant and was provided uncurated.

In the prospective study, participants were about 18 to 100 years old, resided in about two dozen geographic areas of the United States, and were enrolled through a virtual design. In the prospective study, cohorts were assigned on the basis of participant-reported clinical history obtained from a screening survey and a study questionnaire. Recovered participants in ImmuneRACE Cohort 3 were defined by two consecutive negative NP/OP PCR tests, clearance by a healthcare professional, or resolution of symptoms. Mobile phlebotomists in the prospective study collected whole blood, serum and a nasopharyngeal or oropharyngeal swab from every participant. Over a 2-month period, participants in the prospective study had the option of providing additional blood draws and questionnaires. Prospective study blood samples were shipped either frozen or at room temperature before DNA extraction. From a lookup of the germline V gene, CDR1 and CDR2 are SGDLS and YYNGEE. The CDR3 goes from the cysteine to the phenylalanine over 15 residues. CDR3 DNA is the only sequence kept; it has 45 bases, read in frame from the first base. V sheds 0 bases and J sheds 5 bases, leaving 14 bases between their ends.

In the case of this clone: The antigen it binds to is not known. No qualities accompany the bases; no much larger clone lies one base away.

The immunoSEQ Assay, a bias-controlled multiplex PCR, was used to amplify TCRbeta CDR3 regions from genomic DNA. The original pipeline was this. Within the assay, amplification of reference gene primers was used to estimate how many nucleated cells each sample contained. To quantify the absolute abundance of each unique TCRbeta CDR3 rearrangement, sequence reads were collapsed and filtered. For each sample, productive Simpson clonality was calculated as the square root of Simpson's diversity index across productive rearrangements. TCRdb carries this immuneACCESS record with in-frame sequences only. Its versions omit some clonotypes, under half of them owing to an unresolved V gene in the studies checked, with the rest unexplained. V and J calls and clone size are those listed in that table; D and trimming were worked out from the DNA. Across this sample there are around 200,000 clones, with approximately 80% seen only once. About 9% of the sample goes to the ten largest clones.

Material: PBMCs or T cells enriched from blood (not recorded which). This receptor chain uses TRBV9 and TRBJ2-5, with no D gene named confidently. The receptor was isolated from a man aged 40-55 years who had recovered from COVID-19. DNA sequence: TGTGCCAGCAGCGTAGCGGTCGCTGCGCGGGAGACCCAGTACTTC. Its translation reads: CASSVAVAARETQYF.